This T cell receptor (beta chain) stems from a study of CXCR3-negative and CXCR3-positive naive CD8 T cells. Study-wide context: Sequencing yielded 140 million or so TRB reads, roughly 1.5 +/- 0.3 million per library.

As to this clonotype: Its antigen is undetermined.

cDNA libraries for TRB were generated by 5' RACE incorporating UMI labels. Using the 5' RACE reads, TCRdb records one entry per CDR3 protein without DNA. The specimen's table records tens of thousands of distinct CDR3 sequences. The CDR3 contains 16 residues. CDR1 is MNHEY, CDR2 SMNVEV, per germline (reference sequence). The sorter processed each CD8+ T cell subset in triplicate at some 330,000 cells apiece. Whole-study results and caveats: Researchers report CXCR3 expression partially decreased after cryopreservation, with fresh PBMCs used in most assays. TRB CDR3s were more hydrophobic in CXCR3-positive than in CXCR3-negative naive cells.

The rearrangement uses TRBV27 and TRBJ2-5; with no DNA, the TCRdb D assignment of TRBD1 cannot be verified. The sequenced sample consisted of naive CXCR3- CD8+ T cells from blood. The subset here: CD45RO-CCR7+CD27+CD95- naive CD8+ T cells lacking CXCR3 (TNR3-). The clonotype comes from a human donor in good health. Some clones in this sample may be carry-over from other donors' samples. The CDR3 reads CASSVTPTESQETQYF.